The rows below give T cell receptor beta chains drawn from one sample of a study of vaccination and CD4 T cells after COVID-19. TCRdb processed the PCR reads anew with MiXCR; each CDR3 protein has one entry. The sample contains 15,000 to 25,000 distinct CDR3 sequences, 56% of which appear only once. Which antigens these TCRs recognize remains unknown. The sequencing input was CD4+ T cells from blood, cultured in vitro. These receptors originate from a human donor who had recovered from COVID-19. CDR3s include the opening cysteine and the closing phenylalanine or tryptophan. The D gene is left open where the match is weak. Rows may omit the clone size; those that give it use once, few, many or a size class.

TRBJ2-1 | TRBV7-9 | . | TRBD2 | CASSRAGGVYGEQFF | TGTGCCAGCAGCAGAGCGGGGGGGGTGTATGGTGAGCAGTTCTTC
TRBJ2-5 | TRBV7-2 | . | TRBD2 | CASSVEYPSGGVQETQYF | TGTGCCAGCAGCGTTGAATACCCTAGCGGGGGCGTCCAAGAGACCCAGTACTTC
TRBJ2-7 | TRBV14 | . | TRBD2 | CASSQGGRASGYEQYF | TGTGCCAGCAGCCAAGGGGGTAGGGCTAGCGGCTACGAGCAGTACTTC
TRBJ2-2 | TRBV2 | . | TRBD1 | CASTGQGKAGELFF | TGTGCCAGCACGGGACAGGGGAAGGCCGGGGAGCTGTTTTTT
TRBJ1-1 | TRBV5-4 | . | . | CASSLERAPAFF | TGTGCCAGCAGCTTGGAGAGGGCCCCAGCTTTCTTT
TRBJ1-1 | TRBV29-1 | medium-sized | . | CSVERRTEAFF | TGCAGCGTTGAACGCAGGACTGAAGCTTTCTTT
TRBJ2-7 | TRBV20-1 | . | . | CSARGTYEQYF | TGCAGTGCTAGAGGGACATACGAGCAGTACTTC
TRBJ1-2 | TRBV19 | . | . | CASSISGSTFYYGYTF | TGTGCCAGTAGTATATCGGGCAGTACGTTCTACTATGGCTACACCTTC
TRBJ2-2 | TRBV6-5 | few | TRBD2 | CASSYGLAVNTGELFF | TGTGCCAGCAGTTACGGACTAGCGGTTAACACCGGGGAGCTGTTTTTT
TRBJ1-4 | TRBV19 | once | . | CASSTQGWSEKLFF | TGTGCCAGTAGTACTCAGGGGTGGAGTGAAAAACTGTTTTTT
TRBJ2-5 | TRBV6-2/TRBV6-3 | few | . | CASSYGPGETQYF | TGTGCCAGCAGTTACGGGCCTGGGGAGACCCAGTACTTC
TRBJ2-3 | TRBV2 | once | TRBD1 | CASTRDRPTDTQYF | TGTGCCAGCACTCGGGACAGGCCCACAGATACGCAGTATTTT
TRBJ1-5 | TRBV19 | . | . | CASSWGDISNQPQHF | TGTGCCAGTAGCTGGGGGGACATAAGCAATCAGCCCCAGCATTTT
TRBJ2-5 | TRBV19 | . | TRBD2 | CASSMGGTVQETQYF | TGTGCCAGTAGTATGGGGGGGACGGTCCAAGAGACCCAGTACTTC
TRBJ2-5 | TRBV5-8 | . | . | CASSRLLSGQETQYF | TGTGCCAGCAGCCGACTGCTTAGCGGCCAAGAGACCCAGTACTTC
TRBJ2-7 | TRBV6-1 | . | . | CAGGRDTYEQYF | TGTGCCGGCGGCAGGGACACCTACGAGCAGTACTTC